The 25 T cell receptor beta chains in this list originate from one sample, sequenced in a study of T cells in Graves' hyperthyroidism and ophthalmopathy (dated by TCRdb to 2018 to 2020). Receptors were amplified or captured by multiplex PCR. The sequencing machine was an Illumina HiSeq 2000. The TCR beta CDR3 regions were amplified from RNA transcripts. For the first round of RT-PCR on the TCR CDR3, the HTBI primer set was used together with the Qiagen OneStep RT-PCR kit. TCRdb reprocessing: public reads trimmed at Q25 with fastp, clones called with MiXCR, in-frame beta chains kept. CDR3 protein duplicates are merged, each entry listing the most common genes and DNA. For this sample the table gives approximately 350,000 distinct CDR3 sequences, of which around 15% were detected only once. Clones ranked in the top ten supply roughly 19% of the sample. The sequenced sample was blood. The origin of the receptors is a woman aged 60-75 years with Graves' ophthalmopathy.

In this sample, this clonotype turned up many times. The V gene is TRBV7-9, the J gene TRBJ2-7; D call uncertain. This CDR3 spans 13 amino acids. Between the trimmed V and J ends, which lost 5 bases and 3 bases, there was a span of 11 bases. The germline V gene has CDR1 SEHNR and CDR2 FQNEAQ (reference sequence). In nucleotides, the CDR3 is TGTGCCAGCAGCCCATCCCGCAACTACGAGCAGTACTTC. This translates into CASSPSRNYEQYF.

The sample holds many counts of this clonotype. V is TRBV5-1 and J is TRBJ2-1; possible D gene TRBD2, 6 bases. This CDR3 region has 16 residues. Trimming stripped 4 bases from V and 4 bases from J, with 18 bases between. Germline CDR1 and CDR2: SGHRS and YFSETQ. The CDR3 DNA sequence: TGCGCCAGCAGCCCACCCCCCACGGGAGCATACAATGAGCAGTTCTTC. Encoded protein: CASSPPPTGAYNEQFF. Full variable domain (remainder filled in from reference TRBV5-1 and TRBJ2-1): KAGVTQTPRYLIKTRGQQVTLSCSPISGHRSVSWYQQTPGQGLQFLFEYFSETQRNKGNFPGRFSGRQFSNSRSEMNVSTLELGDSALYLCASSPPPTGAYNEQFFGPGTRLTVL.

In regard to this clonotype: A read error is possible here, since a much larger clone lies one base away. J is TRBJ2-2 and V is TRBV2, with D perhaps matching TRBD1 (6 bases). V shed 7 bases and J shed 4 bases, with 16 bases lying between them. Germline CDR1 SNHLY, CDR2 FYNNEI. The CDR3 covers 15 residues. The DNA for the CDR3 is TGTGCCAGCAAGGACCGGGACACAATCACCGGGGAGCTGTTTTTT. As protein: CASKDRDTITGELFF.

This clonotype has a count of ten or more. The CDR3 spells CASRRRIFETQYF. As DNA, the CDR3 is TGTGCCAGCAGGCGCAGGATTTTCGAGACCCAGTACTTC. The rearrangement uses TRBV2 and TRBJ2-5, with D uncertain. Per the germline V gene, CDR1 is SNHLY and CDR2 is FYNNEI. Deletions cut 6 bases from V and 5 bases from J, with 13 bases between. The CDR3 length is 13 residues.

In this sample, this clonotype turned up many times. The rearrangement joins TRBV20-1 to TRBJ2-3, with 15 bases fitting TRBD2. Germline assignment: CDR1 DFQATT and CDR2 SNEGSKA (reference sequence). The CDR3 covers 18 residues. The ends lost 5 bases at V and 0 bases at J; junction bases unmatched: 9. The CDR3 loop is CSARTSGRARASTDTQYF. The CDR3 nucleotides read TGCAGTGCTCGGACTAGCGGGAGGGCCCGTGCTAGCACAGATACGCAGTATTTT.

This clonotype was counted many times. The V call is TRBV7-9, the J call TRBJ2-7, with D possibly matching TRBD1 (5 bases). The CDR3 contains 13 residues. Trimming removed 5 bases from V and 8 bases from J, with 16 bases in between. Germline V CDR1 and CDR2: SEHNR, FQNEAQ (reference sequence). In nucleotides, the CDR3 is TGTGCCAGCAGCCCGAGTCTAGGGGTGCAGCAGTACTTC. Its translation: CASSPSLGVQQYF.

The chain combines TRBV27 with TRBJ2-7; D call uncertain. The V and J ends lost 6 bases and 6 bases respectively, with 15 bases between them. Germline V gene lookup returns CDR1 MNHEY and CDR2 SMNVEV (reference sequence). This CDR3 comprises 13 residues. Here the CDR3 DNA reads TGTGCCAGCAGACAAAATAGGGCTGCCGAGCAGTACTTC. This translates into CASRQNRAAEQYF.

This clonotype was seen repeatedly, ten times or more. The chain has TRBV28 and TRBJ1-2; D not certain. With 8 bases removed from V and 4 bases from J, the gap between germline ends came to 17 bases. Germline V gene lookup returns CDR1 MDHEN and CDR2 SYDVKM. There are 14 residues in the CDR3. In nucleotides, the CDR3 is TGTGCCAGCGAAGACAACATCTCTGGCTATGGCTACACCTTC. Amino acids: CASEDNISGYGYTF.

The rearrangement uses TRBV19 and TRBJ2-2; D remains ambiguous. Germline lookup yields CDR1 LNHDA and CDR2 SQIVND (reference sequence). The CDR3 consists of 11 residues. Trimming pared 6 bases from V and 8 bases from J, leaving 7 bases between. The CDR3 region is CASSVVGELFF. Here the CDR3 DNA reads TGTGCCAGTAGCGTCGTGGGGGAGCTGTTTTTT.

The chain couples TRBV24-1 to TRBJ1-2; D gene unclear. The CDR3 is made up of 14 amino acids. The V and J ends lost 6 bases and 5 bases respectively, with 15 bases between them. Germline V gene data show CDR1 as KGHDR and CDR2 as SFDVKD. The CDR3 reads CATSSSVREYGYTF. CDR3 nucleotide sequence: TGTGCCACCAGTAGCTCTGTGAGGGAATATGGCTACACCTTC.

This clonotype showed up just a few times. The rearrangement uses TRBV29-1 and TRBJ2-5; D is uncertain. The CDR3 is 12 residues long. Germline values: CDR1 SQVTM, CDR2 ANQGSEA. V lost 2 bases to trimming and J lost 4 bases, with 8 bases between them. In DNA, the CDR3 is TGCAGCGTTGAACCCCCTGGAGAGACCCAGTACTTC. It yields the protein CSVEPPGETQYF.

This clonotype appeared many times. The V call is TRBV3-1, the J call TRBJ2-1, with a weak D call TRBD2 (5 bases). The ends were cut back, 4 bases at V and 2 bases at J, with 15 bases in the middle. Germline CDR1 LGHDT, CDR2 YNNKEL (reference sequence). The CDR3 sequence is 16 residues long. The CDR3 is CASSPVGSATYNEQFF. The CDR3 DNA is TGTGCCAGCAGCCCAGTCGGTAGCGCGACCTACAATGAGCAGTTCTTC.

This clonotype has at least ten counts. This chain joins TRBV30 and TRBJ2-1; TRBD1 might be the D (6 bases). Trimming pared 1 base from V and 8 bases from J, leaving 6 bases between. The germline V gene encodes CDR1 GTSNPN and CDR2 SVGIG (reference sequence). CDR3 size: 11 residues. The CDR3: CAWSAGDEQFF. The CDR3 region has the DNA TGTGCCTGGAGTGCAGGGGATGAGCAGTTCTTC.

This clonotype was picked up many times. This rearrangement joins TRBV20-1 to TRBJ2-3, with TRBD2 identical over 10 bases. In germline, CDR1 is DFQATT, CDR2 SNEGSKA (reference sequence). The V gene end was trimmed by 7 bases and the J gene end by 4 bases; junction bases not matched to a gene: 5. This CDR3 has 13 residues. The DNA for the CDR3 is TGCAGTGTTCTAGCGGGAGCGGCAGATACGCAGTATTTT. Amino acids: CSVLAGAADTQYF.

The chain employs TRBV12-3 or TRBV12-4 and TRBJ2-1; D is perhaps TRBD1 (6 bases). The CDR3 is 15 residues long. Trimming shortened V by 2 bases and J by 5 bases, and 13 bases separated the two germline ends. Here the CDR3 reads CASSLYRVINNEQFF. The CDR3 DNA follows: TGTGCCAGCAGTTTATACAGGGTAATAAACAATGAGCAGTTCTTC.

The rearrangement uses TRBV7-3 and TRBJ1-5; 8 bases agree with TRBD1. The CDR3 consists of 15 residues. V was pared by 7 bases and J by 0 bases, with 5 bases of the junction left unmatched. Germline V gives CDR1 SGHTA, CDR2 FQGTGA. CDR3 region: CASTPGQVSNQPQHF. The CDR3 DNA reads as TGTGCCAGCACCCCGGGACAGGTTAGCAATCAGCCCCAGCATTTT. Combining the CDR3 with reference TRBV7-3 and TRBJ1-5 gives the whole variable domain GAGVSQTPSNKVTEKGKYVELRCDPISGHTALYWYRQSLGQGPEFLIYFQGTGAADDSGLPNDRFFAVRPEGSVSTLKIQRTERGDSAVYLCASTPGQVSNQPQHFGDGTRLSIL.

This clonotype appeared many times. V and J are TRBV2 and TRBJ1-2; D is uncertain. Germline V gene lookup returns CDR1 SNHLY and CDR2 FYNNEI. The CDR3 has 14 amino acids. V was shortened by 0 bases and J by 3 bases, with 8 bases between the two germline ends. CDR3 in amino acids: CASSEAPQDYGYTF. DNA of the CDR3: TGTGCCAGCAGTGAAGCGCCCCAGGACTATGGCTACACCTTC. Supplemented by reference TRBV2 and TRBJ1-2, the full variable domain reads EPEVTQTPSHQVTQMGQEVILRCVPISNHLYFYWYRQILGQKVEFLVSFYNNEISEKSEIFDDQFSVERPDGSNFTLKIRSTKLEDSAMYFCASSEAPQDYGYTFGSGTRLTVV.

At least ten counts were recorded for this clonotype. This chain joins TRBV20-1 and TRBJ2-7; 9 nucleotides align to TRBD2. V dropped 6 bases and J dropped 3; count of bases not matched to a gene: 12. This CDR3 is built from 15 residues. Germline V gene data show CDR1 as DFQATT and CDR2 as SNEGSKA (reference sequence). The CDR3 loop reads CSASSVASGIYEQYF. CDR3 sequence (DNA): TGCAGTGCCTCCTCAGTGGCTAGCGGGATCTACGAGCAGTACTTC.

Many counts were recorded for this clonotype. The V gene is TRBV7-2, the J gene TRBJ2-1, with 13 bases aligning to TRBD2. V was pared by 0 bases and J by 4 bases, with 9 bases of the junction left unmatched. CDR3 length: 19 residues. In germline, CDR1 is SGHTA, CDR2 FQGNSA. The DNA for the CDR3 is TGTGCCAGCAGCTTAGCTGGACTAGCGGGAGAAAGGAGGTACAATGAGCAGTTCTTC. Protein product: CASSLAGLAGERRYNEQFF.

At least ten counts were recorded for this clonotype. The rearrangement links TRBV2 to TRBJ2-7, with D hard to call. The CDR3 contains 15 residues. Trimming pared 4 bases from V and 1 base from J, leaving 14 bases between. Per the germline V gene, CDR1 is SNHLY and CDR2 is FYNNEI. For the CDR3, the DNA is TGTGCCAGCAGTGGCCTGGGTGGCACGTCCTACGAGCAGTACTTC. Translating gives CASSGLGGTSYEQYF. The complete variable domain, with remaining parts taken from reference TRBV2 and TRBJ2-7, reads EPEVTQTPSHQVTQMGQEVILRCVPISNHLYFYWYRQILGQKVEFLVSFYNNEISEKSEIFDDQFSVERPDGSNFTLKIRSTKLEDSAMYFCASSGLGGTSYEQYFGPGTRLTVT.

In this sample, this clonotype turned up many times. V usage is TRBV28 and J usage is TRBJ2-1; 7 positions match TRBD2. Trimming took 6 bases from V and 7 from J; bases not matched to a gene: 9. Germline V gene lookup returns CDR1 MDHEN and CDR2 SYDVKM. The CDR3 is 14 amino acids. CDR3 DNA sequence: TGTGCCAGCAGGCGAGGGAGGGCCGGTAATGAGCAGTTCTTC. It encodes CASRRGRAGNEQFF.

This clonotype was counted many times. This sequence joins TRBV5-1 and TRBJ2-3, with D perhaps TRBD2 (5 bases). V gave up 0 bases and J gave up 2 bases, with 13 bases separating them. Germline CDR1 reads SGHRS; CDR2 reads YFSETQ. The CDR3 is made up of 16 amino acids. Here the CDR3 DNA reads TGCGCCAGCAGCTTGGCCGGACTCGGCTACACAGATACGCAGTATTTT. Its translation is CASSLAGLGYTDTQYF.

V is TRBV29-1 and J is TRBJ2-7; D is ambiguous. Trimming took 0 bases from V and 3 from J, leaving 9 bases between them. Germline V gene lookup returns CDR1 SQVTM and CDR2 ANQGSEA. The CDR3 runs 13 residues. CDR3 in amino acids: CSVEDLSNYEQYF. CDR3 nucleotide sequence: TGCAGCGTTGAAGATCTGTCCAACTACGAGCAGTACTTC.

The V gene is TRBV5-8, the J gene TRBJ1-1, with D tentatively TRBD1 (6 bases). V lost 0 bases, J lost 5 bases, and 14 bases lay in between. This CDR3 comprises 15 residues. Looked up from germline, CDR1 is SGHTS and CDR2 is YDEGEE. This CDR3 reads CASSLGTSGATEAFF. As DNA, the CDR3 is TGTGCCAGCAGCTTGGGAACCTCAGGGGCTACTGAAGCTTTCTTT. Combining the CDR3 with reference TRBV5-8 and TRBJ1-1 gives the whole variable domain EAGVTQSPTHLIKTRGQQATLRCSPISGHTSVYWYQQALGLGLQFLLWYDEGEERNRGNFPPRFSGRQFPNYSSELNVNALELEDSALYLCASSLGTSGATEAFFGQGTRLTVV.

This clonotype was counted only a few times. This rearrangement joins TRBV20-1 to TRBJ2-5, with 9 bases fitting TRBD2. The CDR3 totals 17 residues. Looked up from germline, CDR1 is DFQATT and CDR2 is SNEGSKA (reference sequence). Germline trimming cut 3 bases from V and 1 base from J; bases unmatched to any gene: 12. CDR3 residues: CSASVIESGRFQETQYF. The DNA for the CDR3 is TGCAGTGCTAGTGTAATAGAGAGCGGGAGGTTCCAAGAGACCCAGTACTTC.